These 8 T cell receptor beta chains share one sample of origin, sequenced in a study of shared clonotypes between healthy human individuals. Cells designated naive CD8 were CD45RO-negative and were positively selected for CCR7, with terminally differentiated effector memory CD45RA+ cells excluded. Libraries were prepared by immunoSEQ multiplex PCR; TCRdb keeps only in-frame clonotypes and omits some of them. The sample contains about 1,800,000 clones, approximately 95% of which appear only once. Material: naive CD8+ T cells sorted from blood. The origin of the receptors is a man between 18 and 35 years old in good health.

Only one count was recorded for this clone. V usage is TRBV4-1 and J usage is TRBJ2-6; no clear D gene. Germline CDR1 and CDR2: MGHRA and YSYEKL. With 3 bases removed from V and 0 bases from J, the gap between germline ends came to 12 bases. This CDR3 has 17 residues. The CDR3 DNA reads TGCGCCAGCAGCCAGGTATCAGTGATCTCTGGGGCCAACGTCCTGACTTTC. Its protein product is CASSQVSVISGANVLTF.

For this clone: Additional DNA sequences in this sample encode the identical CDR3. This CDR3 reads CASSLAVTEAFF. DNA of the CDR3: TGTGCCAGCAGCTTGGCCGTTACTGAAGCTTTCTTT. The rearrangement links TRBV5-6 to TRBJ1-1; D unresolved. The germline V and J ends were trimmed by 0 bases and 5 bases, with 5 bases remaining between them. Germline V lookup: CDR1 SGHDT, CDR2 YYEEEE. The CDR3 is 12 residues long.

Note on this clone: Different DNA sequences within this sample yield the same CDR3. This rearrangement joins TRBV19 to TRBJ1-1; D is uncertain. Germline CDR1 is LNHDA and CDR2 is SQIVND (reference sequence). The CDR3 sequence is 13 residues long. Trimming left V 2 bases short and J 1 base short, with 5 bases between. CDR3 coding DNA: TGTGCCAGTAGTATATCTGAGAACACTGAAGCTTTCTTT. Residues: CASSISENTEAFF. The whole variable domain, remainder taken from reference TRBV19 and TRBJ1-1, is DGGITQSPKYLFRKEGQNVTLSCEQNLNHDAMYWYRQDPGQGLRLIYYSQIVNDFQKGDIAEGYSVSREKKESFPLTVTSAQKNPTAFYLCASSISENTEAFFGQGTRLTVV.

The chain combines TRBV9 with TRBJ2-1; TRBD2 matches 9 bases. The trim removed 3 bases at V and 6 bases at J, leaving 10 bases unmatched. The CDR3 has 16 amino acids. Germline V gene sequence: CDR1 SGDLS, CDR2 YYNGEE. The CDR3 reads CASSADLAGPSNEQFF. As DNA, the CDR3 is TGTGCCAGCAGCGCCGACCTAGCGGGGCCTAGCAATGAGCAGTTCTTC. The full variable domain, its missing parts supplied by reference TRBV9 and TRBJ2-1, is DSGVTQTPKHLITATGQRVTLRCSPRSGDLSVYWYQQSLDQGLQFLIQYYNGEERAKGNILERFSAQQFPDLHSELNLSSLELGDSALYFCASSADLAGPSNEQFFGPGTRLTVL.

CDR3 region: CASSTGSSGYEQYF. For the CDR3, the DNA is TGTGCCAGCAGCACAGGGAGTTCGGGCTACGAGCAGTACTTC. The rearrangement joins TRBV5-6 to TRBJ2-7, with D possibly matching TRBD1 (6 bases). Trimming pared 4 bases from V and 3 bases from J, leaving 14 bases between. CDR1 SGHDT and CDR2 YYEEEE come from the germline V gene. CDR3 length equals 14 residues.

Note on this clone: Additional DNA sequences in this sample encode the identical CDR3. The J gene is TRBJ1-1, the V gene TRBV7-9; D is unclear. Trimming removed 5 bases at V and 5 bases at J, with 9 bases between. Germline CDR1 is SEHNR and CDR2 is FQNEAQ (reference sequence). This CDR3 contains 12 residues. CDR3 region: CASSPLGTEAFF. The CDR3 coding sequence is TGTGCCAGCAGCCCCTTGGGGACTGAAGCTTTCTTT.

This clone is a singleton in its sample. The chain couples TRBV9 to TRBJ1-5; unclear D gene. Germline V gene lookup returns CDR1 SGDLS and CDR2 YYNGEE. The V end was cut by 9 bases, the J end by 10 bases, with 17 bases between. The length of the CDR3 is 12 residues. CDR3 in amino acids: CATFSAVRPQHF. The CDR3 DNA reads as TGTGCCACGTTCTCGGCCGTCCGCCCCCAGCATTTT.

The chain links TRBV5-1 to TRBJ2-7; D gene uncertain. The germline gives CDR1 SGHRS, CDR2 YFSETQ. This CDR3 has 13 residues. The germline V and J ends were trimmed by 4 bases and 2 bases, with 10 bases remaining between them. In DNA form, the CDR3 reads TGCGCCAGCAGCCCTGAATTGACCTACGAGCAGTACTTC. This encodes CASSPELTYEQYF.